These 14 T cell receptor beta chains share one sample of origin, sequenced in a study of T cells after posttransplantation cyclophosphamide. The data were produced by immunoSEQ multiplex PCR, yet TCRdb's version contains in-frame clones alone and is incomplete. The table records 30,000 or so clones, under 95% of them present only once. The naive gate required viable CD3+CD4+ or CD3+CD8+ cells with CCR7+CD45RA+CD45RO-CD95-CD27+CD28+ phenotype. Input material: naive CD4+ T cells sorted from PBMCs. The receptors here all came from a woman in her fifties or sixties in good health, CMV-negative, and a related stem cell transplant donor.

This clone was seen only once. The chain uses TRBV27 and TRBJ1-6, with 9 positions matching TRBD1. Germline values: CDR1 MNHEY, CDR2 SMNVEV (reference sequence). Trimming at V came to 5 bases and at J to 9 bases, leaving 5 bases not matched to a gene. This CDR3 has 14 amino acids. The CDR3 sequence is CASSPGTGRSPLHF. CDR3 coding DNA: TGTGCCAGCAGTCCCGGGACAGGGCGTTCACCCCTCCACTTT.

The chain joins TRBV9 to TRBJ1-1, with 8 bases aligning to TRBD1. CDR3 length: 16 amino acids. The germline V gene has CDR1 SGDLS and CDR2 YYNGEE. V was clipped by 7 bases and J by 1 base; unmatched bases: 12. This chain's CDR3 is CASQEGGTGENTEAFF. For the CDR3, the DNA is TGTGCCAGCCAGGAAGGTGGGACAGGAGAGAACACTGAAGCTTTCTTT.

This sequence joins TRBV5-1 and TRBJ2-5; the D gene is possibly TRBD2 (7 bases). The CDR3 is 13 residues long. CDR1 SGHRS and CDR2 YFSETQ come from the germline V gene. The V gene lost 7 bases and the J gene lost 4 bases, with 14 bases spanning the gap. The CDR3, as DNA: TGCGCCAGCGGCGGGGGCCATCCAGAGACCCAGTACTTC. Amino acids: CASGGGHPETQYF. The full variable domain, in which reference TRBV5-1 and TRBJ2-5 provide the parts outside the CDR3, is KAGVTQTPRYLIKTRGQQVTLSCSPISGHRSVSWYQQTPGQGLQFLFEYFSETQRNKGNFPGRFSGRQFSNSRSEMNVSTLELGDSALYLCASGGGHPETQYFGPGTRLLVL.

This clone was observed a handful of times. The rearrangement uses TRBV6-5 and TRBJ1-4; D not resolved. The V gene lost 8 bases and the J gene lost 8 bases, with 12 bases spanning the gap. Germline V gene sequence: CDR1 MNHEY, CDR2 SVGAGI. There are 12 residues in the CDR3. CDR3 nucleotides: TGTGCCAGCGGAGCGGCTGCCGAAAAACTGTTTTTT. It is translated as CASGAAAEKLFF.

The rearrangement uses TRBV5-4 and TRBJ1-1; a possible D gene is TRBD1 (5 bases). Trimming cost V 4 bases and J 7 bases, with 17 bases left between them. This CDR3 is 14 amino acids long. Germline V gene data show CDR1 as SGHNT and CDR2 as YYREEE (reference sequence). The CDR3 spells CASSTGGRRGEAFF. The CDR3 DNA reads as TGTGCCAGCAGCACGGGGGGACGTCGGGGTGAAGCTTTCTTT.

This sequence joins TRBV18 and TRBJ1-1; 12 bases fit TRBD1. V lost 3 bases and J lost 0; bases outside the gene matches: 2. The germline V gene has CDR1 KGHSH and CDR2 LQKENI. The CDR3 is 16 amino acids. The CDR3 here is CASSPGTGGLNTEAFF. As DNA, the CDR3 is TGTGCCAGCTCACCCGGGACAGGGGGCCTGAACACTGAAGCTTTCTTT.

The gene calls are TRBV30 and TRBJ2-7; no reliable D call. The V and J ends lost 2 bases and 0 bases respectively, with 11 bases between them. Germline CDR1 and CDR2: GTSNPN and SVGIG (reference sequence). This CDR3 spans 14 amino acids. CDR3: CAWSPYLFSYEQYF. The CDR3 nucleotides read TGTGCCTGGAGTCCATACTTGTTCTCCTACGAGCAGTACTTC.

The CDR3, as DNA: TGTGCCAGCAGCACTAGACAGGGGGCCAAGGAAAACATTCAGTACTTC. It is translated as CASSTRQGAKENIQYF. The chain employs TRBV7-8 and TRBJ2-4, with 10 bases aligning to TRBD1. After removal of 5 bases from V and 5 bases from J, the junction contained 9 bases not matched to a gene. The CDR3 runs 16 residues. The germline V gene has CDR1 SGHVS and CDR2 FQNEAQ.

This clone was recorded a few times. The J gene is TRBJ1-1, the V gene TRBV21-1. TRBV21-1 is labeled a pseudogene. This CDR3 region has 12 residues. The CDR3 DNA sequence: TGTGCCAGCTTTGAGAAGAACACTGAAGCTTTCTTT. It is translated as CASFEKNTEAFF.

V is TRBV7-3 and J is TRBJ1-3; no definite D call. The CDR3 runs 15 residues. V shed 6 bases and J shed 0 bases, with 12 bases lying between them. Germline V CDR1 and CDR2: SGHTA, FQGTGA. The CDR3 DNA sequence: TGTGCCAGCAGTCCGGGAGGGAACTCTGGAAACACCATATATTTT. Residues: CASSPGGNSGNTIYF.

The chain has TRBV5-1 and TRBJ2-2; 8 nucleotides line up with TRBD2. With 3 bases clipped from V and 4 bases from J, the junction kept 17 bases outside the gene matches. From germline, CDR1 is SGHRS and CDR2 YFSETQ. CDR3 length equals 19 residues. Written as DNA, the CDR3 is TGCGCCAGCAGCTCCCGGAGTAGCGGGGATTTGGCGGGCACCGGGGAGCTGTTTTTT. Amino acids: CASSSRSSGDLAGTGELFF.

The V and J genes are TRBV7-2 and TRBJ1-1; D gene ambiguous. Germline CDR1 and CDR2: SGHTA and FQGNSA. The CDR3 runs to 14 residues. The V gene lost 0 bases and the J gene lost 8 bases, with 13 bases spanning the gap. The CDR3 DNA reads as TGTGCCAGCAGCTTAGCCAACCCGCGATCCGAAGCTTTCTTT. This translates into CASSLANPRSEAFF.

The chain combines TRBV19 with TRBJ2-7; D is possibly TRBD2 (5 bases). Between the trimmed V and J ends, which lost 4 bases and 5 bases, there was a span of 24 bases. Germline CDR1 and CDR2: LNHDA and SQIVND (reference sequence). This CDR3 spans 17 amino acids. CDR3 region: CASSRTGTSKGLHEQYF. The CDR3 DNA sequence: TGTGCCAGTAGTAGGACGGGAACTAGTAAAGGCCTCCACGAGCAGTACTTC.

Here the CDR3 reads CASSSTSGSYEQFF. The CDR3, as DNA: TGTGCCAGCAGCTCTACTAGCGGGAGCTATGAGCAGTTCTTC. This rearrangement joins TRBV7-3 to TRBJ2-1; TRBD2 agrees at 11 bases. The CDR3 has 14 amino acids. Trimming took 4 bases from V and 8 from J; bases not matched to a gene: 4. Germline loops: CDR1 SGHTA, CDR2 FQGTGA. Together with reference TRBV7-3 and TRBJ2-1, the CDR3 gives the full variable domain: GAGVSQTPSNKVTEKGKYVELRCDPISGHTALYWYRQSLGQGPEFLIYFQGTGAADDSGLPNDRFFAVRPEGSVSTLKIQRTERGDSAVYLCASSSTSGSYEQFFGPGTRLTVL.